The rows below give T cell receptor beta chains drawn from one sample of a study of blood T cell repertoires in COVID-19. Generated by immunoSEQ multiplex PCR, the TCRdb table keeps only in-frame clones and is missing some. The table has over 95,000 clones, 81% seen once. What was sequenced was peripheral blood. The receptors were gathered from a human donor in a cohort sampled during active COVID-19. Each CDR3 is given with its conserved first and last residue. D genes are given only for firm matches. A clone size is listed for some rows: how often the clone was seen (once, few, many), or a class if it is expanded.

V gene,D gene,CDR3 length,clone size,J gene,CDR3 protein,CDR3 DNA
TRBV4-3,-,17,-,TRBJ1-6,CASSQDGGRNYNSPLHF,TGCGCCAGCAGCCAAGATGGGGGCAGAAACTATAATTCACCCCTCCACTTT
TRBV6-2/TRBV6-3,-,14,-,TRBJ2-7,CASSKSGLLAEQYF,TGTGCCAGCAGCAAAAGCGGTTTATTAGCCGAGCAGTACTTC
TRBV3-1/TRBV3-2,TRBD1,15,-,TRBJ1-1,CASSQRQGRSTEAFF,TGTGCCAGCAGCCAAAGACAGGGGAGGAGCACTGAAGCTTTCTTT
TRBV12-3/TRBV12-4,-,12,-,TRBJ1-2,CASRPGGRGYTF,TGTGCCAGTCGACCGGGAGGCCGGGGCTACACCTTC
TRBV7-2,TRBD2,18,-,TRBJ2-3,CASSLGVWGTSGTDTQYF,TGTGCCAGCAGCTTAGGGGTATGGGGGACTAGCGGCACAGATACGCAGTATTTT
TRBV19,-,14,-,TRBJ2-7,CASSPQTDSYEQYF,TGTGCCAGTAGTCCCCAGACAGACTCCTACGAGCAGTACTTC
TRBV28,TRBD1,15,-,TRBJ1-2,CASSLATGGAWGYTF,TGTGCCAGCAGTTTAGCGACAGGGGGCGCCTGGGGCTACACCTTC
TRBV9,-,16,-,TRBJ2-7,CASSALAQGRTYEQYF,TGTGCCAGCAGCGCCCTCGCGCAGGGGCGTACCTACGAGCAGTACTTC
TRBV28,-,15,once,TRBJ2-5,CASSLPGGRQETQYF,TGTGCCAGCAGTTTACCGGGGGGCAGGCAAGAGACCCAGTACTTC
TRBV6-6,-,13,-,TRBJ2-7,CASSYDRGREQYF,TGTGCCAGCAGTTACGATCGGGGGAGGGAGCAGTACTTC
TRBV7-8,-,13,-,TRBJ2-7,CASSRDKQHEQYF,TGTGCCAGCAGCCGGGACAAACAGCACGAGCAGTACTTC
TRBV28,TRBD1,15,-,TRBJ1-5,CASKDRGASNQPQHF,TGTGCCAGCAAGGACAGGGGGGCGAGCAATCAGCCCCAGCATTTT
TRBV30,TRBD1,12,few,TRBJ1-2,CAWSVTGTGYTF,TGTGCCTGGAGTGTGACAGGGACCGGCTACACCTTC
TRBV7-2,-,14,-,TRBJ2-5,CASSLFGQQETQYF,TGTGCCAGCAGCTTATTCGGACAGCAAGAGACCCAGTACTTC
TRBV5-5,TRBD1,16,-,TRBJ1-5,CASSLRGQGIVAPQHF,TGTGCCAGCAGCTTGCGGGGACAGGGGATCGTCGCGCCCCAGCATTTT
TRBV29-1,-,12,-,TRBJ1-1,CSVTEGRTEAFF,TGCAGCGTGACGGAGGGTAGGACTGAAGCTTTCTTT
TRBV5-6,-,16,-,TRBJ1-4,CASSLGGALGLKKLFF,TGTGCCAGCAGCCTAGGGGGGGCGCTGGGGCTGAAAAAACTGTTTTTT
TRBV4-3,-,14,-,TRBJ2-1,CASSQDYLEGPRFF,TGCGCCAGCAGCCAGGATTACTTGGAGGGCCCCCGGTTCTTC
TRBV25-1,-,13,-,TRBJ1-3,CASSGVSRNTIYF,TGTGCCAGTTCGGGGGTTTCGAGAAACACCATATATTTT
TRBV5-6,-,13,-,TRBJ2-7,CASSPGRYYEQYF,TGTGCCAGCAGCCCCGGTCGGTACTACGAGCAGTACTTC
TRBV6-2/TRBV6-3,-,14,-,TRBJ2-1,CASSFRDTVNEQFF,TGTGCCAGCAGCTTCCGGGACACCGTCAATGAGCAGTTCTTC
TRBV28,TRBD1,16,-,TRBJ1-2,CASSSHRTGPNYGYTF,TGTGCCAGCAGTTCCCACCGGACAGGGCCAAACTATGGCTACACCTTC
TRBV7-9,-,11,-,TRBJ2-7,CASSLQNEQYF,TGTGCCAGCAGCTTACAGAACGAGCAGTACTTC
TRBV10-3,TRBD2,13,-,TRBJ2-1,CAISSGGANEQFF,TGTGCCATTTCTAGCGGGGGGGCCAATGAGCAGTTCTTC
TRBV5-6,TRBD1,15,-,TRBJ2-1,CASSPQGLVGNEQFF,TGTGCCAGCAGCCCACAGGGGCTGGTAGGCAATGAGCAGTTCTTC
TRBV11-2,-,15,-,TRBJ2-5,CASSPVGGRQETQYF,TGTGCCAGCAGCCCAGTGGGGGGGCGGCAAGAGACCCAGTACTTC
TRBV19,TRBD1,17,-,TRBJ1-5,CASSVHADRVQNQPQHF,TGTGCCAGTAGTGTACACGCAGACAGGGTGCAGAATCAGCCCCAGCATTTT
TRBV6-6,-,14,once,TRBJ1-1,CASSYLRENTEAFF,TGTGCCAGCAGTTATTTGCGGGAGAACACTGAAGCTTTCTTT
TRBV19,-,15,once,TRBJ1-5,CASSISARGSQPQHF,TGTGCCAGTAGTATTTCGGCCAGGGGAAGTCAGCCCCAGCATTTT
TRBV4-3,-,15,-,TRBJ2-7,CASSQDRISSYEQYF,TGCGCCAGCAGCCAAGATAGAATTAGCTCCTACGAGCAGTACTTC
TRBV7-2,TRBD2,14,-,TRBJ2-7,CASSLVRTSIAQYF,TGTGCCAGCAGCTTAGTTAGGACTAGTATCGCGCAGTACTTC
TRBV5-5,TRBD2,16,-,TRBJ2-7,CASSLGEGSQNYEQYF,TGTGCCAGCAGCCTGGGGGAGGGGTCCCAAAACTACGAGCAGTACTTC
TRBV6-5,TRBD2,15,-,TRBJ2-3,CASKLAGGRGDTQYF,TGTGCCAGCAAACTAGCGGGAGGCCGCGGAGATACGCAGTATTTT
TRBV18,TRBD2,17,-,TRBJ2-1,CASSQSTGTSVYNEQFF,TGTGCCAGCTCACAATCAACCGGGACTAGCGTTTACAATGAGCAGTTCTTC
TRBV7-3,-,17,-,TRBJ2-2,CASSYIGGQIGPGELFF,TGTGCCAGCAGCTATATTGGGGGCCAAATAGGTCCCGGGGAGCTGTTTTTT
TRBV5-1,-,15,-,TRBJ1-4,CASSFSGATNEKLFF,TGCGCCAGCAGCTTCTCGGGAGCAACTAATGAAAAACTGTTTTTT
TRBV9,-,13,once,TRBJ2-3,CASSAGLSDTQYF,TGTGCCAGCAGCGCCGGACTCTCCGATACGCAGTATTTT
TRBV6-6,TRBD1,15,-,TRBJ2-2,CASLSADRGPGELFF,TGTGCCAGCCTCTCGGCGGACAGGGGGCCCGGGGAGCTGTTTTTT
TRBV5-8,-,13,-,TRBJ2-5,CASSFFTSETQYF,TGTGCCAGCAGCTTTTTTACTAGCGAGACCCAGTACTTC
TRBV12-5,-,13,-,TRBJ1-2,CASGLRESYGYTF,TGTGCTAGTGGTTTAAGGGAGTCCTATGGCTACACCTTC
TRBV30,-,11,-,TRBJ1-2,CAWGRVLGYTF,TGTGCCTGGGGGAGAGTTTTGGGCTACACCTTC
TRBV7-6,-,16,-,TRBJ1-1,CASSLGWGRGGTEAFF,TGTGCCAGCAGCTTAGGTTGGGGGCGCGGTGGGACTGAAGCTTTCTTT
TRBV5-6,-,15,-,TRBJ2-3,CASSLVPTSTDTQYF,TGTGCCAGCAGCTTGGTCCCCACAAGCACAGATACGCAGTATTTT
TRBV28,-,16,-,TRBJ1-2,CASHPQGRDWFYGYTF,TGTGCCAGCCACCCCCAGGGCAGGGATTGGTTCTATGGCTACACCTTC
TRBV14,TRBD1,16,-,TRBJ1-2,CASSQEDQGVADGYTF,TGTGCCAGCAGCCAAGAGGATCAGGGGGTGGCCGATGGCTACACCTTC
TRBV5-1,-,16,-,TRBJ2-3,CASSLPQGPSADTQYF,TGCGCCAGCAGCCTCCCGCAGGGGCCTAGTGCAGATACGCAGTATTTT
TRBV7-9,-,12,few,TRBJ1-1,CASSFIRTEAFF,TGTGCCAGCAGCTTTATCCGCACTGAAGCTTTCTTT
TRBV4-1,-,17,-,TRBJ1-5,CASSQVITSPSNQPQHF,TGCGCCAGCAGCCAAGTTATTACCAGTCCGAGCAATCAGCCCCAGCATTTT
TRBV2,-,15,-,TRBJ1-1,CASSGPQSRNTEAFF,TGTGCCAGCAGTGGCCCACAGAGTAGGAACACTGAAGCTTTCTTT
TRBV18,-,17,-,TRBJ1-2,CASSPLPGRGSNYGYTF,TGTGCCAGCTCACCTCTGCCCGGGAGGGGGTCTAACTATGGCTACACCTTC
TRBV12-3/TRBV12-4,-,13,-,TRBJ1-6,CASVGGKHSPLHF,TGTGCCAGCGTCGGAGGGAAGCATTCACCCCTCCACTTT
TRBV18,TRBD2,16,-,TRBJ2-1,CASSERTSGSQNEQFF,TGTGCCAGCTCCGAGCGGACTAGCGGGAGTCAGAATGAGCAGTTCTTC
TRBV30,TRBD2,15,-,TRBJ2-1,CAWSGLARSPGEQFF,TGTGCCTGGAGTGGACTAGCTAGATCCCCGGGTGAGCAGTTCTTC
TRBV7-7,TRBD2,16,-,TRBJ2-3,CASSRTSGEGTDTQYF,TGTGCCAGCAGCCGTACTAGCGGGGAGGGAACAGATACGCAGTATTTT
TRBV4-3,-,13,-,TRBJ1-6,CASSRSGEATLHF,TGCGCCAGCAGCCGCTCTGGGGAGGCAACCCTCCACTTT
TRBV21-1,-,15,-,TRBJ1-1,CASILEGGGYTEAFF,TGTGCCAGCATCCTAGAGGGAGGGGGGTACACTGAAGCTTTCTTT
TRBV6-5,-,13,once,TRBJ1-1,CASSPPWTEEAFF,TGTGCCAGCAGTCCCCCATGGACAGAGGAGGCTTTCTTT